The 7 T cell receptor beta chains reported below all come from one sample, sequenced in a study of T-cell reconstitution after alpha-beta-depleted transplantation in children. A library of TCRbeta sequences, prepared with unique molecular identifiers, was generated. TCRdb itself ran the PCR reads through MiXCR, one entry per CDR3 protein. The sample yields about 350,000 distinct CDR3 sequences, more than 10% seen once. Sequenced here: PBMCs, sampled from the stem cell graft. The receptors here all came from a human donor who donated a stem cell graft to a child with Fanconi anemia.

This clonotype was observed a few times. The genes are TRBV6-2 or TRBV6-3 and TRBJ2-3, with D possibly matching TRBD1 (6 bases). This CDR3 comprises 13 residues. Per the germline V gene, CDR1 is MNHEY and CDR2 is SVGEGT. V was shortened by 4 bases and J by 15 bases, with 20 bases between the two germline ends. The DNA for the CDR3 is TGTGCCAGCAGTTCAGCAACAGGGCTCCCACCCTATTTT. This translates into CASSSATGLPPYF.

The CDR3 here is CASSYDRGVGELFF. The CDR3 bases are TGTGCCAGCAGTTACGACCGAGGGGTCGGGGAGCTGTTTTTT. This chain links TRBV7-8 with TRBJ2-2; either TRBD1 or TRBD2 may fit D (5 bases each). V was cut by 6 bases and J by 7 bases, with 15 bases left in between. The germline V gene has CDR1 SGHVS and CDR2 FQNEAQ. The CDR3 loop spans 14 amino acids.

To note about this clonotype: Given a much more abundant clone one base away, this may be a read error. This rearrangement joins TRBV4-2 to TRBJ1-5; maybe TRBD1 (5 bases). Germline CDR1 is LGHNA and CDR2 is YNFKEQ. This CDR3 has 16 amino acids. CDR3 protein: CASSQDEGYSNHPQHF. CDR3 nucleotide sequence: TGTGCCAGCAGCCAAGATGAGGGGTATAGCAATCATCCCCAGCATTTT.

The CDR3 nucleotides read TGTGCCATCAGTGAGCTAGGGCGGGGGCGTGGAGGGAATGAGCAGTTCTTC. Translated: CAISELGRGRGGNEQFF. The V gene is TRBV10-3, the J gene TRBJ2-1, with D perhaps TRBD2 (7 bases). The V end lost 2 bases, the J end lost 7 bases, and 21 bases lay between the germline ends. Germline assignment: CDR1 ENHRY and CDR2 SYGVKD. The CDR3 contains 17 residues.

This clonotype has at least ten counts. V usage is TRBV12-3 or TRBV12-4 and J usage is TRBJ2-5; weak D call: TRBD1 (6 bases). CDR3 size: 14 residues. V lost 5 bases and J lost 2, with 12 bases in between. CDR3 nucleotides: TGTGCCAGCAGTCCCGACAGGACTCAAGAGACCCAGTACTTC. It codes for CASSPDRTQETQYF.

This clonotype was detected a few times. In DNA, the CDR3 is TGCGCCAGCAGCTTGGCCCCAGGAGACCTAAACTATGGCTACACCTTC. Protein sequence: CASSLAPGDLNYGYTF. The J gene is TRBJ1-2, the V gene TRBV5-1; D gene unclear. CDR1 and CDR2 (germline): SGHRS, YFSETQ. Trimming stripped 0 bases from V and 2 bases from J, with 14 bases between. This CDR3 has 16 amino acids.

This clonotype appeared many times. The chain has TRBV5-1 and TRBJ2-1; D possibly corresponds to TRBD2 (7 bases). CDR1 and CDR2 from the germline V gene are SGHRS and YFSETQ. The V gene lost 4 bases and the J gene lost 12 bases, with 20 bases spanning the gap. CDR3 size: 14 residues. DNA of the CDR3: TGCGCCAGCAGCCGTGACGGGGGGCCTAGGGGGCAGTTCTTC. This translates into CASSRDGGPRGQFF. The full variable domain, with the rest looked up from reference TRBV5-1 and TRBJ2-1, is KAGVTQTPRYLIKTRGQQVTLSCSPISGHRSVSWYQQTPGQGLQFLFEYFSETQRNKGNFPGRFSGRQFSNSRSEMNVSTLELGDSALYLCASSRDGGPRGQFFGPGTRLTVL.